This T cell receptor (beta chain) was identified in a study of shared clonotypes between healthy human individuals. Study at large: CD4 naive cells filled three plates per donor, CD4 memory three, CD8 naive two and CD8 memory one.

Authors' analysis steps: Junction-only immunoSEQ data arrived without quality scores, meaning filtering differed. This table comes from immunoSEQ multiplex PCR, and its TCRdb copy is limited to in-frame clones, with some not included. V, J and clone size were drawn from that table, and D and trimming were deduced from the DNA. Counted here are fewer than 1.8 million clones, 98% to 99% occurring once; the ten biggest clones make up about 0.35%. Notes on the study in general: Sharing of clonotypes among donors was expected to vary with sequencing depth.

Healthy HIV-negative adults with no recent acute infections or vaccinations were recruited as donors. This CDR3 spans 10 amino acids. V was shortened by 5 bases and J by 14 bases, with 12 bases between the two germline ends. From germline, CDR1 is SEHNR and CDR2 FQNEAQ (reference sequence). Of note for this clone: Its antigen is unknown.

This receptor was identified in a man under 40 in good health. The genes are TRBV7-9 and TRBJ1-2; D is perhaps TRBD1 (5 bases). Sequencing was done on a sample of naive CD4+ T cells sorted from blood. Stated subset: CD45RA+ positively selected. The CDR3 DNA is TGTGCCAGCAGCAAGTCCAGGGATACCTTC. Protein sequence: CASSKSRDTF. Using reference TRBV7-9 and TRBJ1-2 for the parts outside the CDR3, the full variable domain is DTGVSQNPRHKITKRGQNVTFRCDPISEHNRLYWYRQTLGQGPEFLTYFQNEAQLEKSRLLSDRFSAERPKGSFSTLEIQRTEQGDSAMYLCASSKSRDTFGSGTRLTVV.